This T cell receptor beta chain was found in a study of tumor and adjacent non-tumor tissue in lung cancer. Turning to the study itself: Patients were aged about 31 to 85, roughly 9 men and roughly five women, stage I to III.

This clonotype was recorded a few times. Its specificity is not known. A read error may account for a junction end that differs from germline. RNA was extracted from bulk tissue without any cell sorting. Newly diagnosed lung cancer patients had thoracic surgery in China, August–late 2014, without prior chemotherapy. The CDR3 contains 15 residues. Germline CDR1 is SEHNR and CDR2 is FQNEAQ (reference sequence). Three rounds of nested PCR, following a modified ARM-PCR protocol, produced the TCRbeta library. TCRdb re-derived calls from the multiplex PCR reads in MiXCR, one entry per CDR3 protein. The sample holds approximately 90,000 distinct CDR3 sequences, roughly 66% seen once. General observations from the study: Significantly higher TCR diversity was found in tumor than normal lung. In normal lung, the top 100 clones were significantly more dominant than in tumor.

The chain employs TRBV7-9 and TRBJ2-7; 9 bases line up with TRBD2. The sequenced material came from lung tumor tissue. The TCR comes from a man between 60 and 75 years old with non-small cell lung cancer. The CDR3 loop reads CASSLSSGGGYGQYF. DNA for the CDR3: TGTGCCAGCAGCTTGAGTAGCGGGGGTGGCTACGGGCAGTACTTC. Supplemented by reference TRBV7-9 and TRBJ2-7, the full variable domain reads DTGVSQNPRHKITKRGQNVTFRCDPISEHNRLYWYRQTLGQGPEFLTYFQNEAQLEKSRLLSDRFSAERPKGSFSTLEIQRTEQGDSAMYLCASSLSSGGGYGQYFGPGTRLTVT.